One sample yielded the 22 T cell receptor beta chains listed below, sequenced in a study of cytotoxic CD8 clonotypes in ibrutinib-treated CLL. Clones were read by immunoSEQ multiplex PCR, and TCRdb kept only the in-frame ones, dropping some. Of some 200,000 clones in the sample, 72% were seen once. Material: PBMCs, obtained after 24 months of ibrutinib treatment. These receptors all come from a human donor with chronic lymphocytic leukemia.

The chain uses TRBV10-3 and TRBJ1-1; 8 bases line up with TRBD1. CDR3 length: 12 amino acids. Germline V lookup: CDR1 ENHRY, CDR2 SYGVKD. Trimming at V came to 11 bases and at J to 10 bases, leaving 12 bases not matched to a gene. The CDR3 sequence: CASSGQGVGAFF. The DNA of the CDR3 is TGTGCCTCATCAGGACAGGGAGTAGGAGCTTTCTTT.

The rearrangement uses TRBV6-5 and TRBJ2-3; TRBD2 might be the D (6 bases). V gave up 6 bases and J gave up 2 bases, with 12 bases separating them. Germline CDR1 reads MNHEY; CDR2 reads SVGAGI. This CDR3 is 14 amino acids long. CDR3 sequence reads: CASSLRRDTDTQYF. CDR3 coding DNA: TGTGCCAGCAGCCTGAGGAGGGACACAGATACGCAGTATTTT.

The CDR3 sequence: CASSRRWLAGGPIEQFF. The DNA of the CDR3 is TGTGCCAGCAGCCGGCGTTGGTTGGCGGGAGGCCCCATTGAGCAGTTCTTC. The J gene is TRBJ2-1, the V gene TRBV7-2, with 8 positions matching TRBD2. The CDR3 extends over 17 amino acids. The V and J ends lost 5 bases and 9 bases, in that order; junction bases with no gene match: 18. Germline V gives CDR1 SGHTA, CDR2 FQGNSA.

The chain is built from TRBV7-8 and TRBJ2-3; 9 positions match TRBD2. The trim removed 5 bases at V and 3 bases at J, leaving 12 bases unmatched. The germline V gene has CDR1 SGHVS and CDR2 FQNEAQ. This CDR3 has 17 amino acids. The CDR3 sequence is CASSPVIFAGGTDTQYF. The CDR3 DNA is TGTGCCAGCAGCCCCGTCATTTTTGCGGGAGGGACAGATACGCAGTATTTT.

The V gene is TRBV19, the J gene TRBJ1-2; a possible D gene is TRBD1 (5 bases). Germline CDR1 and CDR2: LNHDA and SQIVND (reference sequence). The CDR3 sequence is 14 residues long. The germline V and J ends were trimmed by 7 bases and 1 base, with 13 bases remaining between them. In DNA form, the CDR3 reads TGTGCCAGTAAGGCCCGGGGCGGTAACTATGGCTACACCTTC. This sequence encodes CASKARGGNYGYTF.

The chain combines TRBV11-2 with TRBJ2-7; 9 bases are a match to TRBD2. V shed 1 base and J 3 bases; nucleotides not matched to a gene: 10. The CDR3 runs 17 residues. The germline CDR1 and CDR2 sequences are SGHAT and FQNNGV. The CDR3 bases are TGTGCCAGCAGCTTAGGTCGGGGAGCGGGAGGAATCTACGAGCAGTACTTC. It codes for CASSLGRGAGGIYEQYF.

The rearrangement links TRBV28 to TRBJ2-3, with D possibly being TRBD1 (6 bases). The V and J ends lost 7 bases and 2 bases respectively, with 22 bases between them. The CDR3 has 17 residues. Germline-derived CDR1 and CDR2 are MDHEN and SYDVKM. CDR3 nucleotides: TGTGCCAGCACTAACTTCCTCAGGGGTCTTAACACAGATACGCAGTATTTT. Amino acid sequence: CASTNFLRGLNTDTQYF. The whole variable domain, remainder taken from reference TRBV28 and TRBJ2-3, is DVKVTQSSRYLVKRTGEKVFLECVQDMDHENMFWYRQDPGLGLRLIYFSYDVKMKEKGDIPEGYSVSREKKERFSLILESASTNQTSMYLCASTNFLRGLNTDTQYFGPGTRLTVL.

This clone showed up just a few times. CDR3 amino acids: CASRVLAGDEQYF. CDR3 bases: TGTGCCAGCAGGGTACTAGCGGGAGACGAGCAGTACTTC. The V gene is TRBV27, the J gene TRBJ2-7; 11 positions match TRBD2. The CDR3 extends over 13 amino acids. Trimming took 6 bases from V and 5 from J; bases not matched to a gene: 3. Germline loops: CDR1 MNHEY, CDR2 SMNVEV (reference sequence).

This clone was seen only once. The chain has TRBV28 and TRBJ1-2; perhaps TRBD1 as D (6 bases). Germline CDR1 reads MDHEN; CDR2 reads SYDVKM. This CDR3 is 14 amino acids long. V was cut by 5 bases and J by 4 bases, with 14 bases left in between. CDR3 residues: CASSPPQGGYGYTF. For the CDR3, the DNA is TGTGCCAGCAGTCCTCCACAGGGAGGCTATGGCTACACCTTC.

The CDR3 nucleotides read TGTGCCAGTAGAGTATCGGCTACGAATGAAAAACTGTTTTTT. Protein product: CASRVSATNEKLFF. The V gene is TRBV19, the J gene TRBJ1-4, with D hard to call. The germline gives CDR1 LNHDA, CDR2 SQIVND (reference sequence). CDR3 size: 14 residues. Deletions cut 6 bases from V and 5 bases from J, with 13 bases between. The full variable domain, in which reference TRBV19 and TRBJ1-4 provide the parts outside the CDR3, is DGGITQSPKYLFRKEGQNVTLSCEQNLNHDAMYWYRQDPGQGLRLIYYSQIVNDFQKGDIAEGYSVSREKKESFPLTVTSAQKNPTAFYLCASRVSATNEKLFFGSGTQLSVL.

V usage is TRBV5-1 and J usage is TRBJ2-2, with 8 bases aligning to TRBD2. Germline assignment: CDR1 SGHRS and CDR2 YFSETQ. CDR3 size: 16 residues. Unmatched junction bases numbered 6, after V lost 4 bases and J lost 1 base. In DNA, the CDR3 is TGCGCCAGCAGCCCCGGTCTAGCGGGGAACACCGGGGAGCTGTTTTTT. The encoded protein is CASSPGLAGNTGELFF.

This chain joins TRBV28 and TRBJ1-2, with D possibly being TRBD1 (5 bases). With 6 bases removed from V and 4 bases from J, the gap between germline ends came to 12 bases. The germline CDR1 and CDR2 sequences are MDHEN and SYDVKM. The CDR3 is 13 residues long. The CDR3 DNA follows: TGTGCCAGCAGCCCCGACAGAGTCTATGGCTACACCTTC. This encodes CASSPDRVYGYTF.

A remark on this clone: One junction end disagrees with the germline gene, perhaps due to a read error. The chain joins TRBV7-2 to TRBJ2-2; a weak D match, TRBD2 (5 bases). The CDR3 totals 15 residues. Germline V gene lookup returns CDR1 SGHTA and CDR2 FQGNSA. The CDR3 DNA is TGTGCCAACAGCCCGCACCGGGGGAACACCGGGGAGCTGTTTTTT. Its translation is CANSPHRGNTGELFF.

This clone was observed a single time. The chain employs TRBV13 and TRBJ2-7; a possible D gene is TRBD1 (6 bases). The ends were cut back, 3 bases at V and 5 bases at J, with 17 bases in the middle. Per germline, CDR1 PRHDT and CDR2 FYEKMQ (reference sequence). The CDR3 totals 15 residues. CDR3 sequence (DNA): TGTGCCAGCAGCTTGACCCCCTCAGGGGCCCACGAGCAGTACTTC. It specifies CASSLTPSGAHEQYF. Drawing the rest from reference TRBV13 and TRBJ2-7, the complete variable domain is AAGVIQSPRHLIKEKRETATLKCYPIPRHDTVYWYQQGPGQDPQFLISFYEKMQSDKGSIPDRFSAQQFSDYHSELNMSSLELGDSALYFCASSLTPSGAHEQYFGPGTRLTVT.

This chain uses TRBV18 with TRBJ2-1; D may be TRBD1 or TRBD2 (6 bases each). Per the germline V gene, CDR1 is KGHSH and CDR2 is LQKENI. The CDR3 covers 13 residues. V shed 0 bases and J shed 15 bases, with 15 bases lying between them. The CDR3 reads CASSPPNGGARFF. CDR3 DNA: TGTGCCAGCTCACCACCGAACGGGGGCGCGAGGTTCTTC.

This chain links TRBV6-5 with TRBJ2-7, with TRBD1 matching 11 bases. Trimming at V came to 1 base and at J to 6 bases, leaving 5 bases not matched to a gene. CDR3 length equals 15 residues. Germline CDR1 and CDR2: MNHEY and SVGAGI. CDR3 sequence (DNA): TGTGCCAGCAGTTACTTGGACAGGGGGCATAGCGAGCAGTACTTC. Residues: CASSYLDRGHSEQYF.

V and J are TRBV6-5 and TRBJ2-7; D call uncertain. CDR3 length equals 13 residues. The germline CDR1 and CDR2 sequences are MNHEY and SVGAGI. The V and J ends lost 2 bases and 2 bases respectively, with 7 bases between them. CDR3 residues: CASSYDIPYEQYF. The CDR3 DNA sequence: TGTGCCAGCAGTTACGACATTCCCTACGAGCAGTACTTC.

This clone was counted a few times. The CDR3 sequence: CASSQDPGARNTEAFF. CDR3 DNA: TGTGCCAGCAGCCAAGATCCTGGGGCAAGGAACACTGAAGCTTTCTTT. The rearrangement uses TRBV4-2 and TRBJ1-1; maybe TRBD1 (5 bases). V lost 0 bases and J lost 1, with 12 bases in between. CDR3 length equals 16 residues. Looked up from germline, CDR1 is LGHNA and CDR2 is YNFKEQ.

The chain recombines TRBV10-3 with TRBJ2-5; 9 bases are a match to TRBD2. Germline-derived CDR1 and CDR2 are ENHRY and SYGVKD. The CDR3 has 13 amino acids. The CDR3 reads CAGRGLAQETQYF. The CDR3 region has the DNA TGTGCTGGAAGGGGACTAGCCCAAGAGACCCAGTACTTC.

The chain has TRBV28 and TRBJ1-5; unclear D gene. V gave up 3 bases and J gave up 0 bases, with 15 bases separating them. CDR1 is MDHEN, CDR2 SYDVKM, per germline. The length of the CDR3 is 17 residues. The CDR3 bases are TGTGCCAGCAGTTTCCTCGAGGGTACATATAGCAATCAGCCCCAGCATTTT. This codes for CASSFLEGTYSNQPQHF. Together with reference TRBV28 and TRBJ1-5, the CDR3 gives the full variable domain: DVKVTQSSRYLVKRTGEKVFLECVQDMDHENMFWYRQDPGLGLRLIYFSYDVKMKEKGDIPEGYSVSREKKERFSLILESASTNQTSMYLCASSFLEGTYSNQPQHFGDGTRLSIL.

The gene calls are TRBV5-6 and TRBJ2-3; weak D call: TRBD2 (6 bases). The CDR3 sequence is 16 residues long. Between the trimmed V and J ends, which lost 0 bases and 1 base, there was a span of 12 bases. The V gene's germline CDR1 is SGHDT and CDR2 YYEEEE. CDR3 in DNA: TGTGCCAGCAGCTTGGCGCTTGGCGGGGGCACAGATACGCAGTATTTT. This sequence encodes CASSLALGGGTDTQYF.

The CDR3 here is CASSQVGDRNYGYTF. In nucleotides, the CDR3 is TGCGCCAGCAGCCAAGTAGGAGACAGGAACTATGGCTACACCTTC. This chain links TRBV4-3 with TRBJ1-2, with a weak D call TRBD1 (6 bases). The ends were cut back, 1 base at V and 2 bases at J, with 11 bases in the middle. The germline V gene has CDR1 LGHNA and CDR2 YSLEER. The CDR3 contains 15 residues.